The 23 T cell receptor beta chains listed next were all sequenced from one sample in a study of beta chain features in type 1 diabetes. The study's findings and limits: Moderate yet significant TCRB CDR3 shortening was seen in Type 1 diabetes patients in all four CD4+ subsets.

Isolated RNA was reverse transcribed in full, so expressed TCRB transcripts were sequenced. Some clones are missing from TCRdb's copy, which holds only in-frame ones; the method was immunoSEQ multiplex PCR. This table has about 370,000 clones, around 9.6% appearing once. Antigens for these TCRs are unknown. Sequencing was performed on central memory CD4+ T cells from blood. All receptors derive from a man aged 25 to 45 with type 1 diabetes.

This clone came up many times. The rearrangement uses TRBV29-1 and TRBJ1-1; TRBD1 might be the D (6 bases). There are 12 residues in the CDR3. Trimming removed 3 bases at V and 1 base at J, with 6 bases between. The germline CDR1 and CDR2 sequences are SQVTM and ANQGSEA. This CDR3 is CSVEGANTEAFF. The CDR3 nucleotides are TGCAGCGTTGAGGGGGCGAACACTGAAGCTTTCTTT.

This clone was seen a few times. The V gene is TRBV7-2, the J gene TRBJ1-5; no clear D gene. Per germline, CDR1 SGHTA and CDR2 FQGNSA. This CDR3 comprises 14 residues. Trimming shortened V by 5 bases and J by 0 bases, and 8 bases separated the two germline ends. CDR3 coding DNA: TGTGCCAGCAGCAAGGGTATTAGCAATCAGCCCCAGCATTTT. It encodes CASSKGISNQPQHF.

The sample holds many counts of this clone. The rearrangement links TRBV11-1 to TRBJ1-2, with D hard to call. CDR3 length equals 15 residues. V was clipped by 4 bases and J by 7 bases, with 19 bases between them. Germline CDR1 is SGHAT and CDR2 is FQDESV (reference sequence). The CDR3 spells CASSSEPQGLGGYTF. As DNA, the CDR3 is TGTGCCAGCAGCTCCGAGCCCCAAGGGCTTGGTGGCTACACCTTC.

This clone was recorded a few times. This chain connects TRBV10-3 to TRBJ1-4, with 9 bases aligning to TRBD1. The CDR3 runs to 12 residues. V was pared by 10 bases and J by 8 bases, with 5 bases of the junction left unmatched. Germline V CDR1 and CDR2: ENHRY, SYGVKD. In DNA, the CDR3 is TGTGCCACGGGACAGGGAGGGGAAAAACTGTTTTTT. It codes for CATGQGGEKLFF.

This chain uses TRBV29-1 with TRBJ2-1; D is ambiguous. CDR1 is SQVTM, CDR2 ANQGSEA, per germline. The ends were cut back, 4 bases at V and 4 bases at J, with 5 bases in the middle. The CDR3 loop spans 11 amino acids. The CDR3 coding sequence is TGCAGCGTTGGACTTTACAATGAGCAGTTCTTC. Translated: CSVGLYNEQFF.

The CDR3, as DNA: TGTGCCAGCAGCTTTGGAGGGAGTAGGTACGAGCAGTACTTC. Translated, it gives CASSFGGSRYEQYF. V gene TRBV5-4 combines with J gene TRBJ2-7; D is perhaps TRBD2 (6 bases). The V end was cut by 2 bases, the J end by 4 bases, with 13 bases between. The germline V gene encodes CDR1 SGHNT and CDR2 YYREEE (reference sequence). The CDR3 spans 14 residues.

The chain uses TRBV28 and TRBJ1-2, with 7 bases aligning to TRBD1. The V segment lost 6 bases and the J segment 3 bases; nucleotides outside the gene matches: 7. CDR3 length: 14 amino acids. The germline gives CDR1 MDHEN, CDR2 SYDVKM. CDR3 nucleotides: TGTGCCAGCAGCTCGAACAGGGGTTACTATGGCTACACCTTC. Its translation: CASSSNRGYYGYTF.

This clone was seen a few times. The V gene is TRBV7-2, the J gene TRBJ2-3; 10 positions match TRBD2. J gave up 0 bases and V 7 bases, and 1 base lay outside the gene matches. The germline gives CDR1 SGHTA, CDR2 FQGNSA. The CDR3 runs 14 residues. The DNA of the CDR3 is TGTGCCAGCACGACTAGCGGGAGCACAGATACGCAGTATTTT. This sequence encodes CASTTSGSTDTQYF.

This clone has only a few counts. The chain uses TRBV6-5 and TRBJ1-1; tentative D call: TRBD1 (5 bases). CDR1 MNHEY and CDR2 SVGAGI come from the germline V gene. The CDR3 contains 14 residues. Trimming pared 5 bases from V and 6 bases from J, leaving 16 bases between. The CDR3 DNA follows: TGTGCCAGCAGTCATCTCAGGGAGGGCCCTGAAGCTTTCTTT. Protein product: CASSHLREGPEAFF.

The chain uses TRBV5-1 and TRBJ2-3; D possibly matches TRBD1 or TRBD2 (5 bases each). Germline values: CDR1 SGHRS, CDR2 YFSETQ. V lost 3 bases, J lost 2 bases, and 10 bases lay in between. The CDR3 loop spans 14 amino acids. This CDR3 reads CASSSSGTTDTQYF. Here the CDR3 DNA reads TGCGCCAGCAGCTCTTCCGGGACCACAGATACGCAGTATTTT.

V and J are TRBV2 and TRBJ1-1, with TRBD1 as a possible D gene (5 bases). The CDR3 sequence is 15 residues long. Between the trimmed V and J ends, which lost 6 bases and 2 bases, there was a span of 16 bases. CDR1 SNHLY and CDR2 FYNNEI come from the germline V gene. The CDR3 bases are TGTGCCAGCAGGACGATGAGACAGAGTAACACTGAAGCTTTCTTT. Translation gives CASRTMRQSNTEAFF.

The sample holds many counts of this clone. This chain connects TRBV7-3 to TRBJ2-3, with D unresolved. Germline V CDR1 and CDR2: SGHTA, FQGTGA. V gave up 3 bases and J gave up 2 bases, with 3 bases separating them. The CDR3 sequence is 12 residues long. In DNA form, the CDR3 reads TGTGCCAGCAGCTTGGACACAGATACGCAGTATTTT. Residues: CASSLDTDTQYF.

This clone has ten or more counts. The rearrangement uses TRBV28 and TRBJ2-4; 13 bases match TRBD2. With V trimmed by 5 bases and J by 6 bases, 4 bases remained unmatched. CDR3 size: 15 residues. Germline CDR1 and CDR2: MDHEN and SYDVKM. The DNA of the CDR3 is TGTGCCAGCAGTGGACTAGCGGGAGCCGGAAACATTCAGTACTTC. Amino acid sequence: CASSGLAGAGNIQYF.

Ten or more counts support this clone. The J gene is TRBJ2-1, the V gene TRBV10-3, with 11 bases matching TRBD2. This CDR3 comprises 15 residues. The junction had 4 bases not matched to a gene; V was cut back by 6 bases and J by 3 bases. In germline, CDR1 is ENHRY, CDR2 SYGVKD. The CDR3 is CAIRGGLADYNEQFF. In nucleotides, the CDR3 is TGTGCCATCAGGGGGGGACTAGCGGACTACAATGAGCAGTTCTTC.

This clone was found a few times. The chain combines TRBV7-6 with TRBJ1-1, with D hard to call. This CDR3 region has 13 residues. Deletions cut 1 base from V and 11 bases from J, with 14 bases between. Germline V CDR1 and CDR2: SGHVS, FNYEAQ. In nucleotides, the CDR3 is TGTGCCAGCAGCTTAGGGCCTCAGAAAAAGGCTTTCTTT. Its translation is CASSLGPQKKAFF.

This clone was counted between two and nine times. This chain joins TRBV27 and TRBJ1-3, with D possibly matching TRBD1 (6 bases). V shed 2 bases and J shed 0 bases, with 11 bases lying between them. Germline V gene data show CDR1 as MNHEY and CDR2 as SMNVEV (reference sequence). There are 16 residues in the CDR3. CDR3 sequence (DNA): TGTGCCAGCAGTTTACGGGGGGCTTACTCTGGAAACACCATATATTTT. This gives the protein CASSLRGAYSGNTIYF.

This clone was seen only a few times. The rearrangement joins TRBV6-5 to TRBJ1-4; TRBD1 agrees at 9 bases. CDR1 and CDR2 from the germline V gene are MNHEY and SVGAGI. CDR3 length equals 15 residues. V lost 5 bases, J lost 7 bases, and 8 bases stayed unmatched. The CDR3 loop reads CASSRLQGAREKLFF. The CDR3 nucleotides read TGTGCCAGCAGTCGGTTACAGGGGGCGCGTGAAAAACTGTTTTTT.

This clone was seen only a few times. The chain employs TRBV18 and TRBJ1-4; tentatively, D is TRBD1 (5 bases). CDR3 length: 14 residues. The V end was cut by 3 bases, the J end by 7 bases, with 12 bases between. Germline CDR1 and CDR2: KGHSH and LQKENI. CDR3: CASSPIQEGEKLFF. CDR3 nucleotide sequence: TGTGCCAGCTCACCGATACAGGAGGGTGAAAAACTGTTTTTT.

This clone was seen ten or more times. This chain connects TRBV27 to TRBJ2-4; 10 nucleotides line up with TRBD1. V trimming: 6 bases; J trimming: 5 bases; junction bases outside the gene matches: 10. Germline-derived CDR1 and CDR2 are MNHEY and SMNVEV (reference sequence). This CDR3 spans 16 amino acids. The CDR3 DNA reads as TGTGCCAGCAGGCCCCGGAGACAGGGGGCTCAAAACATTCAGTACTTC. Translating it yields CASRPRRQGAQNIQYF.

This clone was counted only a few times. The chain carries TRBV2 and TRBJ2-5; no reliable D call. With 2 bases removed from V and 1 base from J, the gap between germline ends came to 14 bases. Germline V CDR1 and CDR2: SNHLY, FYNNEI. CDR3 length: 16 amino acids. This CDR3 is CASSEPGFPAQETQYF. The DNA for the CDR3 is TGTGCCAGCAGTGAACCCGGGTTCCCCGCCCAAGAGACCCAGTACTTC.

The table lists this clone with a few counts. This chain links TRBV7-2 with TRBJ2-1; 7 nucleotides match TRBD2. Germline V gene lookup returns CDR1 SGHTA and CDR2 FQGNSA. This CDR3 region has 14 residues. The J segment lost 8 bases and the V segment lost 3 bases, leaving 7 bases of the junction unmatched. As DNA, the CDR3 is TGTGCCAGCAGCTTCAGGCGGGAGATCGATGAGCAGTTCTTC. Protein: CASSFRREIDEQFF.

In this sample, this clone turned up many times. The chain carries TRBV2 and TRBJ2-7; 8 bases line up with TRBD1. Germline V gene lookup returns CDR1 SNHLY and CDR2 FYNNEI. This CDR3 is 15 amino acids long. With V trimmed by 6 bases and J by 3 bases, 10 bases remained unmatched. The CDR3 coding sequence is TGTGCCAGCAGCGCCCGGACAGGGACGGTCTACGAGCAGTACTTC. This translates into CASSARTGTVYEQYF.

The chain links TRBV19 to TRBJ2-7; 7 bases line up with TRBD2. The CDR3 is 14 amino acids. V gave up 6 bases and J gave up 1 base; unmatched junction bases: 6. CDR1 is LNHDA, CDR2 SQIVND, per germline (reference sequence). The CDR3 here is CASSYSRGSYEQYF. The CDR3 coding sequence is TGTGCCAGTAGCTACTCGCGGGGGTCCTACGAGCAGTACTTC.